This T cell receptor beta chain comes out of a study of cytomegalovirus exposure and HLA in healthy donors. About the study: Roughly 80% of some 390 genotyped donors fell in the Caucasian-associated ancestry cluster. Study-wide results and limits: Excluded were some V segments that proved indistinguishable, including TRBV6-2 and TRBV6-3. What TCR beta sequences reportedly achieved was accurate prediction of HLA-A and HLA-B alleles in most subjects.

J lost 7 bases, V lost 5 bases, and 5 bases had no gene match. The germline V gene has CDR1 SEHNR and CDR2 FQNEAQ (reference sequence). The CDR3 sequence is 13 residues long. Donors had nominal health at sampling but likely had unrecorded immune exposures. It was with 60 Vbeta and 13 Jbeta primers that the PCR ran. Method: immunoSEQ multiplex PCR; TCRdb's copy keeps in-frame clones and lacks some. The sample holds 99,000 or so clones, around 86% seen once. On this clone itself: Antigen unknown.

The sequenced material came from PBMCs. The sequence was collected from a female donor in good health and CMV-seropositive. The chain combines TRBV7-9 with TRBJ1-2; the match to TRBD1 covers 9 bases. The DNA of the CDR3 is TGTGCCAGCAGCCCCCGACAGGGGGTTGGCTACACCTTC. Encoded protein: CASSPRQGVGYTF.